This T cell receptor beta chain was retrieved from a study of blood T cells in healthy people across ages. For the second PCR, which ran for 7 to 11 cycles, a sample-barcoded 5' primer and a J-beta primer mix were used. MiXCR, applied by TCRdb to the 5' RACE reads, yields one record per CDR3 protein. This sample yields 700,000 to 850,000 distinct CDR3 sequences, of which 36% are seen a single time; over 10% belongs to the top ten. Germline CDR1 reads SGHRS; CDR2 reads YFSETQ. This CDR3 region has 14 residues. Aged roughly 6 to 95, donors were systemically healthy Caucasians from Russia. The chain couples TRBV5-1 to TRBJ2-4, with D possibly TRBD1 on 6 matching bases. Judging by the DNA end, TRBJ2-7 fits better; the J call may be wrong. The receptor's source is a man aged 18 to 29 in good health. The specimen sequenced was blood. As DNA, the CDR3 is TGCGCCAGCAGCTTCAGGGGTCCCTTCTACGAGCAGTACTTC. Residues: CASSFRGPFYEQYF.